This T cell receptor beta chain appears in the sequencing data of a study of Ad26.COV2.S vaccination and SARS-CoV-2 variants. About the research overall: Ad26.COV2.S, an intramuscular injection, was given once or twice 56 days apart. Findings and caveats of the study: Breadth of non-spike TCRs did not differ between vaccinees and placebo recipients.

In the case of this clone: Its target is unknown.

The CDR3 consists of 14 residues. V lost 1 base, J lost 4 bases, and 3 bases stayed unmatched. Germline V lookup: CDR1 SGHTA, CDR2 FQGNSA. Sample treatment: some 20 received Ad26.COV2.S at low or high dose, single or two shots; five or six received placebo; per-sample allocation not given. Collection of samples fell on day 63 after the first vaccine or placebo injection. Sequenced by immunoSEQ multiplex PCR; TCRdb stores in-frame clones only, minus some. Here the sample spans 250,000 or so clones, around 85% being singletons. The receptor comes from a person aged 18 to 59 who received the Ad26.COV2.S COVID-19 vaccine or a placebo. This chain links TRBV7-2 with TRBJ1-2; 7 positions match TRBD1. Material: peripheral blood, obtained in a trial of Ad26.COV2.S vaccine versus placebo. CDR3 sequence: CASSLEGTAYGYTF. In DNA form, the CDR3 reads TGTGCCAGCAGCTTAGAGGGGACAGCCTATGGCTACACCTTC.